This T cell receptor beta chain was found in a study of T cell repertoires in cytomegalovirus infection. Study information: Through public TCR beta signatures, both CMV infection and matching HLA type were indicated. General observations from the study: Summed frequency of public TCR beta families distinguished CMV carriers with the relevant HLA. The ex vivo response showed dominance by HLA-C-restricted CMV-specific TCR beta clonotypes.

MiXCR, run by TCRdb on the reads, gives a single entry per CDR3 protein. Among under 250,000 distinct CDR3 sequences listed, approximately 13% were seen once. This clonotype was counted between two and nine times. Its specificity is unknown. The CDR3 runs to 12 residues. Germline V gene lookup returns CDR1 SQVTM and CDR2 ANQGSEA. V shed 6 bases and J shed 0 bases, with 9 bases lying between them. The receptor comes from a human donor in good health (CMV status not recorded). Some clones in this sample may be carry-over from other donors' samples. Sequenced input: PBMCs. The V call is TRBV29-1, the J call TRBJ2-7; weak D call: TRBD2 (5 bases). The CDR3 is CSVRESSYEQYF. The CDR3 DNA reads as TGCAGCGTGAGGGAGAGCTCCTACGAGCAGTACTTC.